Reported below is one TCR beta chain. Its antigen is not known. It was with a sample-barcoded 5' primer and a J-beta primer mix that a second PCR of roughly 6 to 11 cycles was run. TCRdb processed the 5' RACE reads anew with MiXCR; each CDR3 protein has one entry. The sample yields hundreds of thousands of distinct CDR3 sequences, roughly half seen once. Between the trimmed V and J ends, which lost 6 bases and 2 bases, there was a span of 11 bases. The length of the CDR3 is 14 residues. Looked up from germline, CDR1 is WNHNN and CDR2 is SYGVQD (reference sequence). These data belong to a study of blood T cells in healthy people across ages. Broader study findings: Estimates of total diversity, which came from one million sequenced T cells, were considered to be underestimates.

The source of this sequence is a man between 60 and 75 years old in good health. Sequenced sample: blood. This rearrangement joins TRBV10-1 to TRBJ2-4, with D hard to call. In DNA, the CDR3 is TGCGCCAGCAGCGCCGACTTAACCAAAAACATTCAGTACTTC. This translates into CASSADLTKNIQYF.